This T cell receptor (beta chain) was captured in a study of cytomegalovirus exposure and HLA in healthy donors. This clone was seen more than once but under ten times. Its antigen is unidentified. Trimming at V came to 2 bases and at J to 2 bases, leaving 2 bases not matched to a gene. The V gene's germline CDR1 is SGHNT and CDR2 YYREEE (reference sequence). The CDR3 sequence is 14 residues long. PCR involved 60 Vbeta and 13 Jbeta primers. Clones were read by immunoSEQ multiplex PCR, and TCRdb kept only the in-frame ones, dropping some. The table records about 82,000 clones, approximately 74% of them present only once. Study-level results: An analysis done earlier found most TCR beta V segments productive about 90% or about 30% of the time. Later on, an analysis showed TCR association rates differing by HLA locus, with DRB1 the most and HLA-C the fewest. Association with HLA alleles at 0.05 false discovery rate was found for 15,000 to 20,000 TCR beta sequences in a later analysis.

The chain joins TRBV5-4 to TRBJ1-2, with TRBD1 identical over 8 bases. Sequenced material: PBMCs. This sequence was found in a woman between 50 and 59 years old in good health and CMV-seropositive. In DNA, the CDR3 is TGTGCCAGCAGCTTCCGACAGGGGAACTATGGCTACACCTTC. Encoded protein: CASSFRQGNYGYTF. Supplemented by reference TRBV5-4 and TRBJ1-2, the full variable domain reads ETGVTQSPTHLIKTRGQQVTLRCSSQSGHNTVSWYQQALGQGPQFIFQYYREEENGRGNFPPRFSGLQFPNYSSELNVNALELDDSALYLCASSFRQGNYGYTFGSGTRLTVV.